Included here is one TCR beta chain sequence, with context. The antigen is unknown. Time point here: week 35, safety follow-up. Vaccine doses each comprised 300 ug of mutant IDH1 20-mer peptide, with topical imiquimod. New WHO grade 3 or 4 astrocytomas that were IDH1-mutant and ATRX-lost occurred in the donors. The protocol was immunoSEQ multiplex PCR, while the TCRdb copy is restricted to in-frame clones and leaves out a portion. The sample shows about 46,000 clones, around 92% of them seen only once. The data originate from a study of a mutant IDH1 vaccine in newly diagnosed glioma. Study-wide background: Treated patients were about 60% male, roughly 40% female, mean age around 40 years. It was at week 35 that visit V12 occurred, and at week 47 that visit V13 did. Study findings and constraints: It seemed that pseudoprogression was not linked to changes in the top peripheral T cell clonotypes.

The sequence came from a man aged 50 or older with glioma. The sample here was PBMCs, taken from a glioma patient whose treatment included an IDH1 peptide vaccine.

In DNA, the CDR3 is TGTGCCAGCAGCTTAGTTGGAGGGGGTGTGGGGACTGAAGCTTTCTTT. It yields the protein CASSLVGGGVGTEAFF. The gene calls are TRBV7-9 and TRBJ1-1, with D tentatively TRBD1 (6 bases). From germline, CDR1 is SEHNR and CDR2 FQNEAQ (reference sequence). Trimming took 1 base from V and 5 from J, leaving 17 bases between them. This CDR3 region has 16 residues.